These 31 T cell receptor beta chains came from one sample sequenced in a study of identical twins. TCRdb re-called the 5' RACE reads through MiXCR, storing one row per CDR3 protein. Among around 680,000 distinct CDR3 sequences listed, roughly 8% were seen once. These data were likewise used in another study, on yellow fever vaccine responses in identical twins.

Sequencing was carried out using PBMCs. The receptors shown here come from a woman aged 18-30 years in good health.

The chain links TRBV10-1 to TRBJ2-2; possibly TRBD1 for D (6 bases). Looked up from germline, CDR1 is WNHNN and CDR2 is SYGVQD (reference sequence). V lost 7 bases and J 5 bases, leaving 11 bases between the germline ends. The CDR3 has 13 amino acids. The CDR3 DNA reads TGCGCCAGCATGAACAGGGAAACCGGGGAGCTGTTTTTT. Residues: CASMNRETGELFF.

This clonotype was observed a few times. V is TRBV5-1 and J is TRBJ2-3; possible D gene TRBD1, 6 bases. Germline assignment: CDR1 SGHRS and CDR2 YFSETQ. This CDR3 comprises 19 residues. The germline V and J ends were trimmed by 2 bases and 4 bases, with 26 bases remaining between them. The CDR3 DNA reads as TGCGCCAGCAGCTTTTATAAACCCGGGACATCCCTCAAGCCAGATACGCAGTATTTT. It translates to CASSFYKPGTSLKPDTQYF. Supplemented by reference TRBV5-1 and TRBJ2-3, the full variable domain reads KAGVTQTPRYLIKTRGQQVTLSCSPISGHRSVSWYQQTPGQGLQFLFEYFSETQRNKGNFPGRFSGRQFSNSRSEMNVSTLELGDSALYLCASSFYKPGTSLKPDTQYFGPGTRLTVL.

CDR3 bases: TGTGCCAGCAGCTTAGTTGAGGGTAAAAACCCCTATGGCTACACCTTC. Translated: CASSLVEGKNPYGYTF. J is TRBJ1-2 and V is TRBV11-2; D is ambiguous. CDR3 length equals 16 residues. V was clipped by 1 base and J by 4 bases, with 16 bases between them. Germline V gene sequence: CDR1 SGHAT, CDR2 FQNNGV.

This clonotype was detected only a few times. The CDR3 here is CSATGLAYNYEQYF. For the CDR3, the DNA is TGCAGTGCAACGGGACTAGCGTACAACTACGAGCAGTACTTC. The V and J genes are TRBV20-1 and TRBJ2-7; 10 positions agree with TRBD2. The CDR3 totals 14 residues. The J segment lost 3 bases and the V segment lost 6 bases, leaving 8 bases of the junction unmatched. Germline V gene sequence: CDR1 DFQATT, CDR2 SNEGSKA (reference sequence).

This clonotype has just a few counts. V and J are TRBV7-2 and TRBJ2-3; 12 nucleotides match TRBD2. CDR1 is SGHTA, CDR2 FQGNSA, per germline. V lost 1 base, J lost 7 bases, and 0 bases stayed unmatched. CDR3 size: 14 residues. This CDR3 reads CASSLGTSGNTQYF. CDR3 sequence (DNA): TGTGCCAGCAGCTTAGGGACTAGCGGGAATACGCAGTATTTT.

This sequence joins TRBV28 and TRBJ2-3; D is perhaps TRBD1 (5 bases). The CDR3 runs 13 residues. V was trimmed by 10 bases and J by 2 bases, leaving 13 bases between them. Germline lookup yields CDR1 MDHEN and CDR2 SYDVKM. CDR3 in amino acids: CANSGRNTDTQYF. In nucleotides, the CDR3 is TGTGCCAACTCAGGGCGGAACACAGATACGCAGTATTTT.

The table lists this clonotype with a few counts. As DNA, the CDR3 is TGTGCCAGCACCGACGGACTAGGGTCCTACAATGAGCAGTTCTTC. This encodes CASTDGLGSYNEQFF. V and J are TRBV6-1 and TRBJ2-1, with 7 bases matching TRBD2. The CDR3 is 15 amino acids. The J segment lost 1 base and the V segment lost 7 bases, leaving 7 bases of the junction unmatched. From germline, CDR1 is MNHNS and CDR2 SASEGT.

This clonotype was seen many times. This chain uses TRBV18 with TRBJ2-5; D could derive from TRBD1 or TRBD2 (5 bases each). The germline V gene encodes CDR1 KGHSH and CDR2 LQKENI. Trimming shortened V by 4 bases and J by 2 bases, and 11 bases separated the two germline ends. The CDR3 has 14 amino acids. The CDR3 nucleotides read TGTGCCAGCTCACGCCTTTGGGGGCAAGAGACCCAGTACTTC. Protein sequence: CASSRLWGQETQYF. Filled out from reference TRBV18 and TRBJ2-5, the complete variable domain reads NAGVMQNPRHLVRRRGQEARLRCSPMKGHSHVYWYRQLPEEGLKFMVYLQKENIIDESGMPKERFSAEFPKEGPSILRIQQVVRGDSAAYFCASSRLWGQETQYFGPGTRLLVL.

This clonotype was counted only a few times. The rearrangement joins TRBV7-2 to TRBJ2-3; possibly TRBD2 for D (6 bases). V was clipped by 8 bases and J by 6 bases, with 21 bases between them. Per the germline V gene, CDR1 is SGHTA and CDR2 is FQGNSA. This CDR3 contains 15 residues. CDR3 nucleotide sequence: TGTGCCAGCCTCCTGGGGCGGGGTTCTGGCGATACGCAGTATTTT. Protein sequence: CASLLGRGSGDTQYF. Full variable domain (missing parts from reference TRBV7-2 and TRBJ2-3): GAGVSQSPSNKVTEKGKDVELRCDPISGHTALYWYRQSLGQGLEFLIYFQGNSAPDKSGLPSDRFSAERTGGSVSTLTIQRTQQEDSAVYLCASLLGRGSGDTQYFGPGTRLTVL.

Many counts were recorded for this clonotype. This rearrangement joins TRBV12-3 or TRBV12-4 to TRBJ2-4; 8 positions match TRBD1. The length of the CDR3 is 15 residues. V shed 3 bases, J shed 6 bases, and the junction held 7 bases outside the gene matches. For the CDR3, the DNA is TGTGCCAGCAGTTTTGGACAGGGATGGGGAAACATTCAGTACTTC. It yields the protein CASSFGQGWGNIQYF.

The chain links TRBV6-1 to TRBJ1-2; D remains ambiguous. V lost 5 bases and J 0 bases, leaving 7 bases between the germline ends. The CDR3 runs to 13 residues. CDR1 and CDR2 (germline): MNHNS, SASEGT. Here the CDR3 DNA reads TGTGCCAGCAGTCAGACACCTAACTATGGCTACACCTTC. Translating gives CASSQTPNYGYTF.

In this sample, this clonotype turned up a few times. The chain links TRBV3-1 to TRBJ2-7; 10 nucleotides match TRBD2. The CDR3 extends over 17 amino acids. Germline CDR1 is LGHDT and CDR2 is YNNKEL (reference sequence). With 1 base clipped from V and 0 bases from J, the junction kept 6 bases outside the gene matches. The CDR3 loop is CASSQVGLAGVSYEQYF. As DNA, the CDR3 is TGTGCCAGCAGCCAAGTTGGGCTAGCGGGAGTCTCCTACGAGCAGTACTTC.

The V and J genes are TRBV6-1 and TRBJ2-1, with TRBD2 matching 11 bases. The CDR3 covers 16 residues. The V segment lost 4 bases and the J segment 4 bases; nucleotides outside the gene matches: 6. Per germline, CDR1 MNHNS and CDR2 SASEGT. CDR3 in amino acids: CASSVGVAGGYNEQFF. CDR3 nucleotide sequence: TGTGCCAGCAGTGTAGGGGTAGCGGGAGGGTACAATGAGCAGTTCTTC.

A few counts support this clonotype. This chain connects TRBV6-6 to TRBJ2-7; no firm D call. Germline V gene lookup returns CDR1 MNHNY and CDR2 SVGAGI (reference sequence). V lost 4 bases and J lost 3, with 10 bases in between. CDR3 length: 13 residues. In nucleotides, the CDR3 is TGTGCCAGCAGTTCAGGACGGCTCTACGAGCAGTACTTC. It is translated as CASSSGRLYEQYF.

The sample holds many counts of this clonotype. The chain recombines TRBV12-3 or TRBV12-4 with TRBJ2-7, with 9 nucleotides matching TRBD1. Trimming cost V 2 bases and J 5 bases; bases outside gene matches: 7. The CDR3 totals 15 residues. The CDR3 loop is CASSLLGTGMNEQYF. The CDR3 DNA reads as TGTGCCAGCAGTTTACTAGGGACAGGGATGAACGAGCAGTACTTC.

This chain joins TRBV5-1 and TRBJ2-3; 9 nucleotides agree with TRBD2. Germline V gene sequence: CDR1 SGHRS, CDR2 YFSETQ. CDR3 size: 16 residues. V gave up 3 bases and J gave up 4 bases; unmatched junction bases: 9. CDR3 sequence (DNA): TGCGCCAGCAGCTCCTTACTAGCGGGTACGTCAGATACGCAGTATTTT. Translating it yields CASSSLLAGTSDTQYF.

V gene TRBV11-2 combines with J gene TRBJ2-3; 7 bases map to TRBD1. V shed 4 bases and J 2 bases; nucleotides not matched to a gene: 3. Germline-derived CDR1 and CDR2 are SGHAT and FQNNGV. The CDR3 runs to 14 residues. CDR3 loop: CASSSGQHTDTQYF. The CDR3 DNA sequence: TGTGCCAGCAGCTCGGGACAGCACACAGATACGCAGTATTTT. The complete variable domain, with remaining parts taken from reference TRBV11-2 and TRBJ2-3, reads EAGVAQSPRYKIIEKRQSVAFWCNPISGHATLYWYQQILGQGPKLLIQFQNNGVVDDSQLPKDRFSAERLKGVDSTLKIQPAKLEDSAVYLCASSSGQHTDTQYFGPGTRLTVL.

The chain couples TRBV5-1 to TRBJ2-3; 10 nucleotides agree with TRBD2. Germline CDR1 is SGHRS and CDR2 is YFSETQ. V dropped 1 base and J dropped 2; count of bases not matched to a gene: 4. This CDR3 is built from 16 residues. The CDR3 loop reads CASSLILAGATDTQYF. Here the CDR3 DNA reads TGCGCCAGCAGCTTGATTCTAGCGGGGGCCACAGATACGCAGTATTTT.

CDR3 residues: CASSLWGAGEVGTDTQYF. In DNA, the CDR3 is TGTGCCAGCAGCTTATGGGGAGCGGGAGAGGTTGGCACAGATACGCAGTATTTT. V and J are TRBV11-2 and TRBJ2-3; 8 bases line up with TRBD2. CDR3 size: 18 residues. Germline CDR1 SGHAT, CDR2 FQNNGV. V lost 2 bases and J lost 1; bases outside the gene matches: 11.

This rearrangement joins TRBV10-3 to TRBJ1-1; D is unresolved. This CDR3 has 13 residues. Germline loops: CDR1 ENHRY, CDR2 SYGVKD. The V gene lost 7 bases and the J gene lost 1 base, with 10 bases spanning the gap. The CDR3 region is CAINDVGNTEAFF. The CDR3 nucleotides read TGTGCCATCAATGATGTGGGGAACACTGAAGCTTTCTTT.

Only a few counts were recorded for this clonotype. The V and J genes are TRBV3-1 and TRBJ2-7; 8 positions match TRBD2. Germline V gene sequence: CDR1 LGHDT, CDR2 YNNKEL (reference sequence). Losses at the gene ends were 0 bases for V and 4 bases for J; bases not matched to a gene: 11. This CDR3 comprises 17 residues. The CDR3 DNA sequence: TGTGCCAGCAGCCAAGAAGCCTTAGCGGGAAAACCATACGAGCAGTACTTC. Translated, it gives CASSQEALAGKPYEQYF.

This sequence joins TRBV30 and TRBJ2-1, with D hard to call. Looked up from germline, CDR1 is GTSNPN and CDR2 is SVGIG (reference sequence). V shed 0 bases and J shed 11 bases, with 5 bases lying between them. The CDR3 has 10 amino acids. DNA for the CDR3: TGTGCCTGGAGTGTAACTAAGCAGTTCTTC. It translates to CAWSVTKQFF.

The chain employs TRBV5-1 and TRBJ2-5; D gene uncertain. Germline CDR1 reads SGHRS; CDR2 reads YFSETQ. V was shortened by 0 bases and J by 7 bases, with 16 bases between the two germline ends. The CDR3 totals 15 residues. The CDR3 DNA reads as TGCGCCAGCAGCTTGGTTGCAGGAAAATCCGGGACCCAGTACTTC. Its protein is CASSLVAGKSGTQYF. Full variable domain (rest looked up from reference TRBV5-1 and TRBJ2-5): KAGVTQTPRYLIKTRGQQVTLSCSPISGHRSVSWYQQTPGQGLQFLFEYFSETQRNKGNFPGRFSGRQFSNSRSEMNVSTLELGDSALYLCASSLVAGKSGTQYFGPGTRLLVL.

This clonotype was detected ten times or more. This sequence joins TRBV24-1 and TRBJ2-3, with D possibly being TRBD1 (6 bases). This CDR3 region has 14 residues. Germline values: CDR1 KGHDR, CDR2 SFDVKD. Trimming took off 5 bases at V and 3 bases at J, with 11 bases between the two ends. This chain's CDR3 is CATSGGTSTDTQYF. The CDR3, as DNA: TGTGCCACCAGTGGTGGGACAAGTACAGATACGCAGTATTTT.

This clonotype was picked up a small number of times. The chain recombines TRBV25-1 with TRBJ2-7; 10 positions match TRBD1. Trimming removed 4 bases from V and 9 bases from J; junction bases left unmatched: 12. Per germline, CDR1 MGHDK and CDR2 SYGVNS. The CDR3 has 15 amino acids. This chain's CDR3 is CASSGTGTGDLGQYF. As DNA, the CDR3 is TGTGCCAGCAGTGGAACCGGGACAGGGGACCTCGGGCAGTACTTC.

This clonotype has ten or more counts. In DNA form, the CDR3 reads TGCGCCAGCAGCTCCGGGACAGACAATGAGCAGTTCTTC. Translating it yields CASSSGTDNEQFF. The chain recombines TRBV5-1 with TRBJ2-1, with 7 bases matching TRBD1. This CDR3 is built from 13 residues. The germline CDR1 and CDR2 sequences are SGHRS and YFSETQ. With 3 bases clipped from V and 5 bases from J, the junction kept 2 bases outside the gene matches.

The rearrangement uses TRBV27 and TRBJ2-5, with D tentatively TRBD1 or TRBD2 (5 bases each). V was shortened by 1 base and J by 2 bases, with 11 bases between the two germline ends. The CDR3 consists of 15 residues. Per the germline V gene, CDR1 is MNHEY and CDR2 is SMNVEV (reference sequence). CDR3 protein: CASSLYGANQETQYF. CDR3 DNA: TGTGCCAGCAGTTTATACGGGGCGAATCAAGAGACCCAGTACTTC.

This clonotype was seen more than once but under ten times. The V gene is TRBV20-1, the J gene TRBJ2-7; 8 bases line up with TRBD1. Unmatched junction bases numbered 6, after V lost 5 bases and J lost 3 bases. This CDR3 spans 13 amino acids. Germline V CDR1 and CDR2: DFQATT, SNEGSKA (reference sequence). The DNA for the CDR3 is TGCAGTGCTGGAAACAGGGGGGTCTACGAGCAGTACTTC. This encodes CSAGNRGVYEQYF.

In its sample, this clonotype was seen a few times. This chain connects TRBV7-9 to TRBJ2-7; 8 nucleotides line up with TRBD1. V trimming: 0 bases; J trimming: 2 bases; junction bases outside the gene matches: 3. The CDR3 spans 15 residues. From germline, CDR1 is SEHNR and CDR2 FQNEAQ (reference sequence). The CDR3 loop reads CASSLARTGTYEQYF. CDR3 nucleotide sequence: TGTGCCAGCAGCTTAGCGAGGACAGGGACCTACGAGCAGTACTTC.

This clonotype was seen only a few times. The rearrangement joins TRBV5-1 to TRBJ2-5; tentatively, D is TRBD1 (5 bases). Germline V lookup: CDR1 SGHRS, CDR2 YFSETQ. V was trimmed by 4 bases and J by 5 bases, leaving 12 bases between them. The length of the CDR3 is 13 residues. The CDR3 loop reads CASSRTHRETQYF. The CDR3 DNA reads TGCGCCAGCAGCCGCACCCACAGGGAGACCCAGTACTTC.

The genes are TRBV4-1 and TRBJ2-4, with a tentative D call TRBD2 (7 bases). From germline, CDR1 is MGHRA and CDR2 YSYEKL. V gave up 4 bases and J gave up 0 bases, with 19 bases separating them. The CDR3 is made up of 18 amino acids. The CDR3, as DNA: TGCGCCAGCAGCCTAGGGGGGGAGAAGCCTATAGCCAAAAACATTCAGTACTTC. It translates to CASSLGGEKPIAKNIQYF.